The clone carrying this TCR beta chain was observed a handful of times. Its specificity is not known. The record originates from a study of T-cell memory formation after mild COVID-19. The wider study: Across donors, TCR clusters were largely donor specific. Study outcomes and limitations: Prior to infection, memory already included some responding clones, suggesting cross-reactive memory joined.

The CDR3 loop spans 14 amino acids. Germline CDR1 is LNHDA and CDR2 is SQIVND (reference sequence). J was trimmed by 7 bases and V by 5 bases; bases with no gene match: 11. TCRdb itself ran the 5' RACE reads through MiXCR, one entry per CDR3 protein. There are fewer than 150,000 distinct CDR3 sequences in the sample; 11% to 15% occur only once, and 28% lies in the top ten. V is TRBV19 and J is TRBJ2-7; the match to TRBD2 covers 7 bases. The sequencing sample was made of PBMCs or a T cell subset sorted from them (not recorded which). This clonotype originated in an adult woman who had mild COVID-19 (a few samples of this study predate the infection). Cell type and time point are not known. CDR3 nucleotides: TGTGCCAGTAGTGATCCCGCGGGAGTGGGGGAGCAGTACTTC. Protein product: CASSDPAGVGEQYF.